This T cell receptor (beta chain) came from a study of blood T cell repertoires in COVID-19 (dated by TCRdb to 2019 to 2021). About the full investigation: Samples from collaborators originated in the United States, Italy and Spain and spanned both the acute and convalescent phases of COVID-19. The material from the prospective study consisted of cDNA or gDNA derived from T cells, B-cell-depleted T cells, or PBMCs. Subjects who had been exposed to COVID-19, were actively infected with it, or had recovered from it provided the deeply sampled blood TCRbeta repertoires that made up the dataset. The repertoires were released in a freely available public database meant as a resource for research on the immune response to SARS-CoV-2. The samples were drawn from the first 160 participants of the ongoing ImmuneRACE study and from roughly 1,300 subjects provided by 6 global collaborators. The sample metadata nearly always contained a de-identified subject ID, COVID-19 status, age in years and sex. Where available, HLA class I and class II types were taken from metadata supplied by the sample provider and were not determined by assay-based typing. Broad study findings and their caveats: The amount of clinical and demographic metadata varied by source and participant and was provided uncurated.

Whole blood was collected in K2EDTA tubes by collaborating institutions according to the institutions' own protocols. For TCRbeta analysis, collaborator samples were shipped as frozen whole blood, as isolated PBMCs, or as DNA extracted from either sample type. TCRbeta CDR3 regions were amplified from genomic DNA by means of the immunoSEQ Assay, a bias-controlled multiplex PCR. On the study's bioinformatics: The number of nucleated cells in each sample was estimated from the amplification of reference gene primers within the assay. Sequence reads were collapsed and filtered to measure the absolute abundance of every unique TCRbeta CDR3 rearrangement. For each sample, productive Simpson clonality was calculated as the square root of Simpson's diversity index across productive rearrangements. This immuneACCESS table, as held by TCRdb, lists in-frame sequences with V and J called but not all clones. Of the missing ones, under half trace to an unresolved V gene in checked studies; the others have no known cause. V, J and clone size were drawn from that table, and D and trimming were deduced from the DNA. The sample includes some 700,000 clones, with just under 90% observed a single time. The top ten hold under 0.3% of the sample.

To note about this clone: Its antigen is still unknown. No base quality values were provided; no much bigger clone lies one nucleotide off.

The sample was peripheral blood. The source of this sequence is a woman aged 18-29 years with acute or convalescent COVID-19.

The nucleotides read TGCGCCAGCAGCCACCCCTATAACAGGGGATCCGGAAACACCATATATTTT. It translates as CASSHPYNRGSGNTIYF. The chain uses TRBV4-3 and TRBJ1-3; the central 7 bases match TRBD1. Germline trimming amounts to 3 bases on V and 4 bases on J, with 12 as the count of junction bases outside the gene matches. The CDR3 covers 17 residues, taking in both the cysteine and the phenylalanine. Only the CDR3 part of the read is kept: 51 bases, read in frame from the first base. CDR1 and CDR2, per the germline V gene, are LGHNA and YSLEER.